Only one count was recorded for the clone carrying this T cell receptor beta chain. Its target is unknown. Germline trimming cut 7 bases from V and 6 bases from J; bases unmatched to any gene: 6. The CDR3 totals 15 residues. Germline V CDR1 and CDR2: WNHNN, SYGVQD (reference sequence). The data were obtained in a study of OX40 agonist ivuxolimab in advanced cancers. Study-wide context: The treatment was a fully human IgG2 OX40 agonist, ivuxolimab. Three patients, one with hepatocellular carcinoma and two with cutaneous melanoma, responded partially.

Clones were sequenced by immunoSEQ multiplex PCR, and TCRdb holds only the in-frame ones, with some missing. The sample lists about 46,000 clones, 70% to 85% seen once, with about 1.8% in the top ten. Overall study findings and caveats: More expanded clones were found, on average, in CD8+ than in CD4+ T cells.

On cycle 4 day 1 and cycle 7 day 1, as well as at baseline, blood was sampled. This specimen consisted of CD4+ or CD8+ T cells sorted from blood, obtained in a trial of the OX40 agonist ivuxolimab. The sequence came from an adult with an advanced solid tumor such as melanoma, head and neck, liver or kidney cancer. V gene TRBV10-1 combines with J gene TRBJ2-3, with 14 positions matching TRBD2. DNA of the CDR3: TGCGCCAGCACTGCGGGACTAGCGGGGGCGGATACGCAGTATTTT. This sequence encodes CASTAGLAGADTQYF.